The rows below give T cell receptor beta chains drawn from one sample of a study of tumor-infiltrating lymphocytes in primary liver carcinoma. TCRdb recomputed calls from the multiplex PCR reads with MiXCR, one row per CDR3 protein. The table has 310,000 or so distinct CDR3 sequences, 65% seen once. Sequencing used peripheral blood. The receptors derive from a man aged 35-49 years with primary liver carcinoma and hepatitis B virus infection. Each CDR3 is given with its conserved first and last residue. A D gene is named only where the DNA matches it firmly. Some rows have no size entry. The others give once, few or many, or a class for an expanded clone.

>16|TRBJ2-5|TRBV11-2|-|-
CASNLNSLGVTARQYF
TGTGCCAGCAACTTAAATTCTCTGGGTGTAACAGCGAGACAGTACTTC
>15|TRBJ2-1|TRBV11-2|-|-
CASSLVRSGGGEQFF
TGTGCCAGCAGCTTAGTGAGGTCGGGGGGCGGTGAGCAGTTCTTC
>17|TRBJ2-1|TRBV6-6|TRBD2|-
CASSYLAGWRLGYEQFF
TGTGCCAGCAGTTATCTAGCGGGATGGAGGTTAGGGTATGAGCAGTTCTTC
>18|TRBJ2-3|TRBV12-3/TRBV12-4|-|-
CASSLDRLTLGSTDTQYF
TGTGCCAGCAGTTTGGATCGACTCACTTTGGGGAGCACAGATACGCAGTATTTT
>16|TRBJ2-7|TRBV29-1|TRBD1|-
CSVEGTGTFPQLEQYF
TGCAGCGTTGAAGGGACAGGGACATTTCCCCAATTAGAGCAGTACTTC
>15|TRBJ1-1|TRBV10-3|-|-
CAISESSPPLLEVFF
TGTGCCATCAGTGAGTCGTCCCCTCCCCTACTGGAAGTTTTCTTT
>19|TRBJ2-4|TRBV4-1|-|-
CASSQDSGVNGFDLGIQYF
TGCGCCAGCAGCCAAGATTCAGGGGTAAACGGGTTTGACCTAGGCATTCAGTACTTC
>18|TRBJ2-3|TRBV11-2|TRBD1|-
CASSSFKYRGYRGDVQYF
TGTGCCAGCAGCTCATTCAAGTACAGGGGCTACCGGGGAGATGTGCAGTATTTT
>18|TRBJ2-5|TRBV28|-|-
CANSFENRGGGRGETQYF
TGTGCCAACAGTTTCGAGAATCGGGGAGGCGGTCGCGGGGAGACCCAGTACTTC
>12|TRBJ2-1|TRBV6-5|-|-
CACRAGPGEQFF
TGTGCCTGCAGGGCAGGTCCGGGTGAGCAGTTCTTC
>13|TRBJ2-1|TRBV29-1|-|-
CSVEDGSEIEQFF
TGCAGCGTTGAAGACGGATCAGAGATTGAGCAGTTCTTC
>13|TRBJ2-5|TRBV12-3/TRBV12-4|TRBD2|-
CANSLLAGETQYF
TGTGCCAACAGTCTTCTAGCGGGAGAGACCCAGTACTTC
>14|TRBJ2-7|TRBV11-2|TRBD1|-
CASSLYRGAYEQYF
TGTGCCAGCAGCTTATACAGGGGCGCCTACGAGCAGTACTTC
>17|TRBJ2-1|TRBV11-2|TRBD2|-
CANSSSLAPISYNEQFF
TGTGCCAACAGCTCCTCACTAGCGCCCATCTCCTACAATGAGCAGTTCTTC
>16|TRBJ2-2|TRBV4-3|-|-
CARSQGSALDTGELFF
TGCGCCAGGAGCCAAGGGTCAGCTTTGGACACCGGGGAGCTGTTTTTT
>12|TRBJ2-5|TRBV11-2|TRBD2|-
CTSSIAGRTVTF
TGTACCAGCAGCATAGCCGGGAGGACCGTGACATTC
>13|TRBJ2-1|TRBV5-5|-|many
CASSLARFNEQFF
TGTGCCAGCAGCTTGGCGCGCTTCAATGAGCAGTTCTTC
>18|TRBJ1-1|TRBV4-1|TRBD1|-
CASSRHPGQPNVDTEAFF
TGCGCCAGCAGCCGTCACCCGGGACAGCCTAATGTGGACACTGAAGCTTTCTTT
>13|TRBJ2-7|TRBV30|TRBD2|-
CAGTPSGRFEQYF
TGTGCCGGCACCCCTAGCGGGAGGTTCGAGCAGTACTTC
>19|TRBJ1-2|TRBV25-1|-|-
CASSVSSRQPGLANYGHTF
TGTGCCAGCAGCGTTTCCAGTCGACAGCCAGGGCTAGCTAACTATGGCCACACCTTC
>14|TRBJ1-6|TRBV6-5|-|many
CASSYELGDSPLHF
TGTGCCAGCAGTTACGAGTTGGGGGATTCACCCCTCCACTTT
>18|TRBJ2-7|TRBV11-2|TRBD2|-
CACSLVPGASGREREQYF
TGTGCCTGCAGCTTAGTCCCCGGGGCTAGCGGGAGGGAGCGTGAACAGTACTTC
>15|TRBJ2-3|TRBV11-2|-|-
CASSPDRVDTDTQYF
TGTGCCAGCAGCCCCGACCGGGTGGACACAGATACGCAGTATTTC
>19|TRBJ2-7|TRBV6-5|-|many
CASSFQLGGWGSVTYEQYF
TGTGCCAGCAGTTTCCAACTCGGGGGCTGGGGATCCGTTACCTACGAGCAGTACTTC
>15|TRBJ2-6|TRBV7-9|-|few
CASSLQEPGANVLTF
TGTGCCAGCAGCCTACAGGAACCTGGGGCCAACGTCCTGACTTTC
>18|TRBJ2-2|TRBV4-1|TRBD1|many
CASRGGVRTGVQAGELFF
TGCGCCAGCAGAGGCGGGGTTAGGACAGGGGTCCAAGCCGGGGAGCTGTTTTTT
>14|TRBJ2-5|TRBV7-9|-|few
CASSPRTDFRTQYF
TGTGCCAGCAGCCCCCGGACGGACTTTCGGACCCAGTACTTC
>13|TRBJ1-1|TRBV6-6|-|-
CVSSSTVYSEAFF
TGTGTCAGCAGTTCGACAGTCTACAGTGAAGCTTTCTTT
>14|TRBJ1-6|TRBV5-1|TRBD1|-
CASSLGTGHSPLHF
TGCGCAAGCAGCTTGGGGACAGGACATTCACCCCTCCACTTT
>14|TRBJ2-7|TRBV11-2|TRBD2|once
CASSILAGVEGQYF
TGTGCCAGCAGCATACTGGCGGGAGTAGAAGGGCAATACTTC
>13|TRBJ2-5|TRBV11-2|TRBD2|-
CASGLEAQETQYF
TGTGCCAGCGGACTAGAAGCCCAAGAGACCCAGTACTTC
>14|TRBJ1-4|TRBV11-2|-|many
CASSLAYQGEKLFF
TGTGCCAGCAGCTTAGCGTACCAGGGGGAAAAACTGTTTTTT
>15|TRBJ2-2|TRBV12-3/TRBV12-4|-|-
CAISWRAGGTGELFF
TGTGCCATCAGCTGGAGAGCGGGCGGCACCGGGGAGCTGTTTTTT
>13|TRBJ2-2|TRBV29-1|TRBD2|-
CSVSSGGTRELFF
TGCAGCGTTAGTAGCGGGGGCACCAGGGAGCTCTTTTTT
>11|TRBJ1-1|TRBV6-1|-|-
CASSVGLGAFF
TGTGCCAGCAGTGTGGGCCTTGGAGCTTTCTTT
>14|TRBJ1-6|TRBV5-4|-|-
CASSRQSANSPLHF
TGTGCCAGCAGTCGACAGTCTGCTAATTCACCCCTCCACTTT
>12|TRBJ2-5|TRBV11-2|-|medium-sized
CASSPSGETQYF
TGTGCCAGCAGCCCGTCGGGGGAGACCCAGTACTTC
>15|TRBJ2-7|TRBV11-2|-|-
CASSVSEGLVSEQYF
TGTGCCAGCAGCGTATCAGAGGGCCTCGTGAGCGAGCAGTACTTC
>16|TRBJ2-6|TRBV7-8|-|-
CASSAIRRSGADVLTF
TGTGCCAGCAGCGCTATTAGGCGCTCTGGGGCCGACGTCCTGACTTTC
>16|TRBJ2-1|TRBV5-1|-|-
CASSLAGSGLYNEQFF
TGCGCCAGCAGCTTGGCCGGGAGCGGATTATACAATGAGCAGTTCTTC